A single sample is the source of the 22 T cell receptor beta chains below, sequenced in a study of T cells in Graves' hyperthyroidism and ophthalmopathy. TCR beta CDR3 regions were amplified from RNA transcripts. During a first-round RT-PCR of the TCR CDR3, the HTBI primer set was used. TCRdb used MiXCR to reprocess the multiplex PCR reads, holding one entry per CDR3 protein. The sample carries hundreds of thousands of distinct CDR3 sequences, under 15% recorded once. The specimen sequenced was blood. These receptors were obtained from a young man with Graves' ophthalmopathy.

This clonotype was seen repeatedly, ten times or more. This chain links TRBV11-2 with TRBJ2-5; D unresolved. From germline, CDR1 is SGHAT and CDR2 FQNNGV. Trimming shortened V by 5 bases and J by 3 bases, and 10 bases separated the two germline ends. The CDR3 runs 13 residues. The CDR3 DNA sequence: TGTGCCAGCAGCCCAAGCTGGGAAGAGACCCAGTACTTC. This gives the protein CASSPSWEETQYF.

This clonotype was seen at least ten times. The genes are TRBV18 and TRBJ2-3; no definite D call. With 0 bases removed from V and 1 base from J, the gap between germline ends came to 5 bases. The germline gives CDR1 KGHSH, CDR2 LQKENI. The CDR3 covers 14 residues. Here the CDR3 reads CASSPPYGTDTQYF. Written as DNA, the CDR3 is TGTGCCAGCTCACCACCCTACGGCACAGATACGCAGTATTTT.

This clonotype was detected ten times or more. This rearrangement joins TRBV20-1 to TRBJ2-7; the match to TRBD1 covers 8 bases. The CDR3 spans 15 residues. With 3 bases clipped from V and 2 bases from J, the junction kept 9 bases outside the gene matches. Looked up from germline, CDR1 is DFQATT and CDR2 is SNEGSKA (reference sequence). The CDR3 DNA follows: TGCAGTGCTAGGGGCGGGACAGGTGGGACCTACGAGCAGTACTTC. It specifies CSARGGTGGTYEQYF.

There are many counts of this clonotype. This chain links TRBV24-1 with TRBJ2-5; D possibly uses TRBD1 or TRBD2 (6 bases each). The CDR3 extends over 16 amino acids. From germline, CDR1 is KGHDR and CDR2 SFDVKD. Trimming removed 3 bases from V and 4 bases from J, with 17 bases in between. The CDR3 sequence is CATSDPSLGGRETQYF. CDR3 in DNA: TGTGCCACCAGTGATCCCTCCCTGGGGGGCAGAGAGACCCAGTACTTC.

This clonotype was seen ten or more times. This chain uses TRBV12-3 or TRBV12-4 with TRBJ2-3; 9 bases are shared with TRBD2. V was pared by 4 bases and J by 4 bases, with 9 bases of the junction left unmatched. CDR3 length: 16 amino acids. CDR3 amino acids: CASSSTLAGSPDTQYF. The CDR3 DNA follows: TGTGCCAGCAGTTCGACGCTAGCGGGGTCTCCAGATACGCAGTATTTT.

The V call is TRBV12-3 or TRBV12-4, the J call TRBJ2-1, with D tentatively TRBD1 (5 bases). CDR3 length: 14 residues. The germline V and J ends were trimmed by 1 base and 7 bases, with 11 bases remaining between them. CDR3 region: CASSLGGLPNEQFF. CDR3 sequence (DNA): TGTGCCAGCAGTTTAGGGGGCCTCCCGAATGAGCAGTTCTTC.

This clonotype was recorded many times. This chain uses TRBV6-1 with TRBJ2-7; D remains unclear. This CDR3 region has 14 residues. The germline gives CDR1 MNHNS, CDR2 SASEGT. V lost 8 bases to trimming and J lost 9 bases, with 23 bases between them. CDR3 protein: CASATGPPSKTQYF. The CDR3, as DNA: TGTGCCAGCGCTACCGGGCCACCTTCCAAAACGCAGTACTTC.

This clonotype has ten or more counts. The CDR3 is CSASVRGGYNEQFF. The CDR3 bases are TGCAGTGCTAGTGTGCGGGGGGGTTACAATGAGCAGTTCTTC. V is TRBV20-1 and J is TRBJ2-1; TRBD2 matches 9 bases. CDR3 length: 14 residues. The J segment lost 4 bases and the V segment lost 3 bases, leaving 4 bases of the junction unmatched. Germline loops: CDR1 DFQATT, CDR2 SNEGSKA (reference sequence).

This clonotype has ten or more counts. The rearrangement joins TRBV3-1 to TRBJ1-1; 9 positions match TRBD1. The CDR3 totals 17 residues. V lost 1 base to trimming and J lost 5 bases; unmatched junction nucleotides: 11. CDR1 and CDR2 from the germline V gene are LGHDT and YNNKEL (reference sequence). CDR3 sequence: CASSQAPGQGSKTEAFF. The CDR3 DNA is TGTGCCAGCAGCCAAGCCCCGGGACAGGGATCGAAGACTGAAGCTTTCTTT.

The V and J genes are TRBV5-1 and TRBJ2-5; the match to TRBD2 covers 12 bases. The CDR3 loop spans 16 amino acids. From germline, CDR1 is SGHRS and CDR2 YFSETQ. The V and J ends lost 2 bases and 4 bases, in that order; junction bases with no gene match: 6. The CDR3 coding sequence is TGCGCCAGCAGCTTCGGGACTAGCGGGCTTGCAGAGACCCAGTACTTC. Protein: CASSFGTSGLAETQYF.

V gene TRBV25-1 combines with J gene TRBJ2-7; no definite D call. V shed 3 bases and J shed 7 bases, with 10 bases lying between them. The CDR3 length is 12 residues. Germline values: CDR1 MGHDK, CDR2 SYGVNS. CDR3 nucleotide sequence: TGTGCCAGCAGTGATGCCCCCGGGGAGCAGTACTTC. This translates into CASSDAPGEQYF.

This clonotype turned up a few times. The rearrangement links TRBV6-1 to TRBJ2-5; 11 bases line up with TRBD2. The CDR3 length is 17 residues. Per germline, CDR1 MNHNS and CDR2 SASEGT. Unmatched junction bases numbered 5, after V lost 1 base and J lost 1 base. The CDR3 sequence: CASSEVAGGSGQETQYF. Written as DNA, the CDR3 is TGTGCCAGCAGTGAAGTAGCGGGGGGGTCTGGCCAAGAGACCCAGTACTTC.

This clonotype was seen ten or more times. The rearrangement uses TRBV6-2 or TRBV6-3 and TRBJ2-7; 7 nucleotides agree with TRBD1. V lost 6 bases and J lost 7; bases outside the gene matches: 12. CDR1 is MNHEY and CDR2 is SVGEGT in the germline V gene. The CDR3 is 14 residues long. The CDR3 DNA reads as TGTGCCAGCAGACAAGCAGGGGGATCCGGGGAGCAGTACTTC. Translated, it gives CASRQAGGSGEQYF.

The chain combines TRBV5-8 with TRBJ2-5, with unresolved D. The CDR3 extends over 14 amino acids. CDR1 and CDR2 (germline): SGHTS, YDEGEE. V gave up 1 base and J gave up 5 bases, with 12 bases separating them. The CDR3 region is CASSLSVLNETQYF. The CDR3 nucleotides read TGTGCCAGCAGCTTGAGTGTTCTAAATGAGACCCAGTACTTC.

The chain recombines TRBV29-1 with TRBJ2-1, with 9 bases aligning to TRBD1. This CDR3 comprises 16 residues. After removal of 6 bases from V and 0 bases from J, the junction contained 9 bases not matched to a gene. Germline V gene sequence: CDR1 SQVTM, CDR2 ANQGSEA. CDR3 bases: TGCAGCGTGTCGACCGGGACAGGGAGCTCCTACAATGAGCAGTTCTTC. Amino acids: CSVSTGTGSSYNEQFF.

This clonotype has just a few counts. The rearrangement links TRBV7-9 to TRBJ1-3, with D possibly TRBD1 on 6 matching bases. The CDR3 is made up of 17 amino acids. The V end lost 1 base, the J end lost 5 bases, and 18 bases lay between the germline ends. The germline V gene has CDR1 SEHNR and CDR2 FQNEAQ (reference sequence). The CDR3 here is CASSLDAAGGHRNTIYF. The CDR3 DNA sequence: TGTGCCAGCAGCTTAGATGCGGCGGGGGGCCATAGAAACACCATATATTTT.

This clonotype was observed at least ten times. An end of the junction does not agree with germline; a read error may underlie this. The chain recombines TRBV6-1 with TRBJ1-1, with a tentative D call TRBD1 (5 bases). This CDR3 region has 15 residues. Per the germline V gene, CDR1 is MNHNS and CDR2 is SASEGT. CDR3 loop: CASSTPGLLNPEAFF. The CDR3 DNA sequence: TGTGCCAGCAGTACGCCGGGACTCTTGAACCCTGAAGCTTTCTTT.

This clonotype was recorded many times. The chain has TRBV7-9 and TRBJ2-2; no firm D call. The V and J ends lost 6 bases and 2 bases respectively, with 10 bases between them. The CDR3 loop spans 14 amino acids. Germline V lookup: CDR1 SEHNR, CDR2 FQNEAQ (reference sequence). Here the CDR3 reads CASSLNLNTGELFF. The CDR3 DNA is TGTGCCAGCAGTTTAAACCTTAACACCGGGGAGCTGTTTTTT.

The sample holds many counts of this clonotype. The rearrangement links TRBV29-1 to TRBJ2-6; 9 bases line up with TRBD1. V gave up 1 base and J gave up 1 base; unmatched junction bases: 8. The CDR3 has 18 amino acids. The germline gives CDR1 SQVTM, CDR2 ANQGSEA. CDR3 sequence (DNA): TGCAGCGTTGAAGCGGGACAGGGTTTGTTATCTGGGGCCAACGTCCTGACTTTC. The encoded protein is CSVEAGQGLLSGANVLTF.

This clonotype was seen more than once but under ten times. CDR3 region: CASSLARIAGGLGTDTQYF. In DNA, the CDR3 is TGTGCCAGCAGCTTAGCCCGGATAGCGGGAGGGCTGGGCACAGATACGCAGTATTTT. J is TRBJ2-3 and V is TRBV7-9, with TRBD2 matching 11 bases. This CDR3 is built from 19 residues. In germline, CDR1 is SEHNR, CDR2 FQNEAQ (reference sequence). Trimming removed 0 bases from V and 1 base from J; junction bases left unmatched: 9.

In this sample, this clonotype turned up many times. As DNA, the CDR3 is TGTGCCAGCAGCGTAAGCCTTGCGAGCACTGAAGCTTTCTTT. Translated, it gives CASSVSLASTEAFF. The V gene is TRBV6-1, the J gene TRBJ1-1; D is ambiguous. The V and J ends lost 6 bases and 4 bases respectively, with 15 bases between them. The germline V gene encodes CDR1 MNHNS and CDR2 SASEGT. The CDR3 covers 14 residues.

The sample holds a few counts of this clonotype. This rearrangement joins TRBV19 to TRBJ1-2; possible D gene TRBD1, 5 bases. V shed 4 bases and J shed 4 bases, with 13 bases lying between them. The CDR3 loop spans 14 amino acids. The germline CDR1 and CDR2 sequences are LNHDA and SQIVND (reference sequence). DNA of the CDR3: TGTGCCAGTAGTACCCCTCAGCAGGGCTATGGCTACACCTTC. Amino acid sequence: CASSTPQQGYGYTF.